These 5 T cell receptor beta chains share one sample of origin, sequenced in a study of beta chain features in type 1 diabetes. Notes on the study in general: All four CD4+ subsets from Type 1 diabetes patients carried moderately but significantly shorter TCRB CDR3s.

What was sequenced were expressed TCRB transcripts, since all of the isolated RNA had been reverse transcribed. The repertoire was sequenced with immunoSEQ multiplex PCR; TCRdb's copy has only in-frame clones and lacks some. The sample has roughly 150,000 clones, around 8% seen once. No antigen has been assigned to these receptors. The specimen was central memory CD4+ T cells from blood. These receptor sequences come from a young woman with type 1 diabetes.

This clone has just a few counts. The chain combines TRBV10-3 with TRBJ2-5; D may be TRBD2 (6 bases). The assigned J gene may be wrong: the sequence end matches TRBJ2-7 better. Germline V gene sequence: CDR1 ENHRY, CDR2 SYGVKD. The CDR3 totals 12 residues. Written as DNA, the CDR3 is TGTGCCACCGGGACTCCCTCCTACGAGCAGTACTTC. It specifies CATGTPSYEQYF.

This clone was detected only once. The chain carries TRBV19 and TRBJ2-2; D is undetermined. Trimming took 5 bases from V and 1 from J, leaving 11 bases between them. The CDR3 is made up of 15 amino acids. Germline CDR1 is LNHDA and CDR2 is SQIVND (reference sequence). In nucleotides, the CDR3 is TGTGCCAGTAGTCCCAACACATGGAACACCGGGGAGCTGTTTTTT. It is translated as CASSPNTWNTGELFF.

This chain joins TRBV19 and TRBJ2-3, with 8 bases matching TRBD1. Germline CDR1 and CDR2: LNHDA and SQIVND (reference sequence). The CDR3 runs to 12 residues. V gave up 5 bases and J gave up 14 bases; unmatched junction bases: 9. CDR3 bases: TGTGCCAGTAGTCCGAGGGACAGGCAGCTGTATTTT. The encoded protein is CASSPRDRQLYF.

The chain links TRBV15 to TRBJ1-6; 10 bases line up with TRBD1. Per the germline V gene, CDR1 is LNHNV and CDR2 is YYDKDF (reference sequence). The CDR3 spans 17 residues. V lost 0 bases to trimming and J lost 9 bases; unmatched junction nucleotides: 8. Here the CDR3 DNA reads TGTGCCACCAGCAGAGATCCCGTTGGACAGGGGGGTTCACCCCTCCACTTT. Translated: CATSRDPVGQGGSPLHF.

CDR3: CASSSTTGIWEKLFF. CDR3 in DNA: TGTGCCAGCAGTTCTACTACAGGGATATGGGAAAAACTGTTTTTT. The chain has TRBV6-5 and TRBJ1-4, with D maybe TRBD1 (6 bases). Trimming removed 4 bases at V and 8 bases at J, with 17 bases between. Germline-derived CDR1 and CDR2 are MNHEY and SVGAGI. This CDR3 has 15 residues.